This passage covers 2 T cell receptor beta chains from one sample sequenced in a study of response to subunit inactivated influenza vaccine. Using its own MiXCR run on the RT-PCR reads, TCRdb lists one record per CDR3 protein. There are 400,000 to 650,000 distinct CDR3 sequences in the sample; more than 7% occur only once, and under 15% lies in the top ten. This specimen consisted of PBMCs from blood, obtained about 23 months after vaccination. The receptor set was obtained from a man between 50 and 75 years old who received an inactivated influenza vaccine.

The rearrangement joins TRBV7-2 to TRBJ2-7; D remains unclear. The germline V gene encodes CDR1 SGHTA and CDR2 FQGNSA. CDR3 length: 13 amino acids. V shed 1 base and J shed 2 bases, with 6 bases lying between them. This CDR3 reads CASSLVKPYEQYF. CDR3 bases: TGTGCCAGCAGCTTAGTGAAACCCTACGAGCAGTACTTC.

This sequence joins TRBV5-1 and TRBJ2-2; 9 nucleotides line up with TRBD2. Germline trimming cut 6 bases from V and 0 bases from J; bases unmatched to any gene: 9. CDR3 size: 17 residues. Germline V gene sequence: CDR1 SGHRS, CDR2 YFSETQ. CDR3 sequence reads: CASKSERGATNTGELFF. As DNA, the CDR3 is TGCGCCAGCAAGTCCGAGCGGGGGGCAACGAACACCGGGGAGCTGTTTTTT.